This T cell receptor (beta chain) was identified during a study of blood T cell repertoires in COVID-19. Only in-frame clones appear in the TCRdb table, and some are missing; sequencing was by immunoSEQ multiplex PCR. The table has around 100,000 clones, 80% to 90% seen once. Germline values: CDR1 LGHDT, CDR2 YNNKEL (reference sequence). V lost 8 bases, J lost 4 bases, and 2 bases stayed unmatched. The CDR3 sequence is 12 residues long. The chain couples TRBV3-1 (or the pseudogene TRBV3-2) to TRBJ2-1, with TRBD1 identical over 7 bases. The source is a man between 45 and 60 years old with acute or convalescent COVID-19. The specimen was peripheral blood. The CDR3 bases are TGTGCCAGCGGGGACAGTTACAATGAGCAGTTCTTC. Amino acids: CASGDSYNEQFF.